This TCR beta chain was sequenced for a study of human T cells and chemical hapten exposure. About the study: DPC 0.01% went on the upper back by patch test, with reading at 6 days. Study-level points and caveats: Controls had significantly fewer large CDR3 similarity clusters than were formed by expanded TCRs. Following DPC sensitization, TCRs present above 1 in 1000 frequency showed no change.

The time point: patch test 1, 2 weeks after DPC sensitization. Treatment reported: therapeutic diphenylcyclopropenone sensitization with weekly scalp DPC. Blood draws came before every patch-test application. In the case of this clonotype: The antigen is undetermined.

MiXCR, run by TCRdb on the RACE reads, gives a single entry per CDR3 protein. The sample consists of 150,000 to 200,000 distinct CDR3 sequences, about 14% of them appearing once. This CDR3 is built from 14 residues. The V gene lost 6 bases and the J gene lost 1 base, with 10 bases spanning the gap. Per the germline V gene, CDR1 is MNHNS and CDR2 is SASEGT. V is TRBV6-1 and J is TRBJ2-1; TRBD2 might be the D (5 bases). The TCR was taken from a woman aged 30 to 39 with alopecia areata. Some clones in this sample may be carry-over from other donors' samples. The input for sequencing was whole blood, taken in connection with sensitization to the hapten diphenylcyclopropenone (DPC). For the CDR3, the DNA is TGTGCCAGCAGGAGGGAGATATCCTACAATGAGCAGTTCTTC. Translated, it gives CASRREISYNEQFF.